This T cell receptor (beta chain) is drawn from a study of technical replicates of blood from a few donors. TCRdb's table, derived via immunoSEQ multiplex PCR, lists solely in-frame clones and lacks some. Of 83,000 or so clones in the sample, around 90% were seen once. CDR1 and CDR2 (germline): KGHSH, LQKENI. The CDR3 extends over 16 amino acids. Trimming left V 0 bases short and J 3 bases short, with 14 bases between. The sequencing sample was made of T cells isolated from PBMCs. This sequence joins TRBV18 and TRBJ2-5; perhaps TRBD2 as D (6 bases). This clonotype was sampled from a human donor in good health. This chain's CDR3 is CASSPPRAGSKETQYF. In DNA, the CDR3 is TGTGCCAGCTCACCACCCAGGGCGGGGTCCAAAGAGACCCAGTACTTC.